This T cell receptor beta chain was profiled in a study of tumor and adjacent non-tumor tissue in lung cancer. General study points: Tumor tissue had significantly higher TCR diversity than normal lung. Normal lung showed higher cumulative top 100 clone frequency than tumor.

CDR3 size: 15 residues. TCRbeta libraries were built with three rounds of nested PCR, modified from ARM-PCR. MiXCR, applied by TCRdb to the multiplex PCR reads, yields one record per CDR3 protein. Altogether fewer than 100,000 distinct CDR3 sequences are present, roughly 80% being singletons, with the ten largest covering approximately 51%. Turning to this clonotype: Its antigen is as yet unknown. This may be a read error: a much more frequent sequence differs by one nucleotide.

No cell sorting was done before RNA was extracted from the tissue. This non-tumor lung sample came from over 3 cm beyond the tumor edge. The V gene is TRBV12-3 or TRBV12-4, the J gene TRBJ2-1, with TRBD2 matching 11 bases. This receptor was identified in a man in his fifties or sixties with non-small cell lung cancer. The source material was distant non-tumor lung tissue. CDR3 nucleotide sequence: TGTGCCAGCGGTTTAGCGGGGGGGCCAATTATGGAGCAGTTCTTC. Translated, it gives CASGLAGGPIMEQFF.